These T cell receptor beta chains were read from a single sample in a study of T cells in Graves' hyperthyroidism and ophthalmopathy. TCRdb independently ran MiXCR on the multiplex PCR reads; one entry per CDR3 protein. The data show about 530,000 distinct CDR3 sequences, approximately 17% seen once. The specimen was blood. The receptor set was obtained from a woman between 18 and 29 years old with Graves' ophthalmopathy. The CDR3 runs from the conserved cysteine through the conserved F or W. A D gene is named only where the DNA matches it firmly. Clone size is given for some rows only: seen once, a few or many times, or a class if the clone is expanded.

>TRBJ2-7|-|TRBV20-1|TRBD2
TGCAGTGCTAGGAGCCTAGCGGGGATGGGCGAGCAGTACTTC
CSARSLAGMGEQYF
>TRBJ2-2|-|TRBV11-2|TRBD2
TGTGCCAGCAGCCAAGAGGTCCAACTAGCGGGGGGTGGTACCGGGGAGCTGTTTTTT
CASSQEVQLAGGGTGELFF
>TRBJ2-1|few|TRBV7-9|TRBD2
TGTGCCAGCAGTCCTAGCGGGGGGGCCTCCTACAATGAGCAGTTCTTC
CASSPSGGASYNEQFF
>TRBJ2-4|-|TRBV30|-
TGTGCCTGGAGTGTACAAGAAAACATTCAGTACTTC
CAWSVQENIQYF
>TRBJ2-2|many|TRBV5-1|-
TGCGCCAGCAGCTTGGCTACAGGATCCACCGGGGAGCTGTTTTTT
CASSLATGSTGELFF
>TRBJ1-3|-|TRBV6-1|-
TGTGCCAGCAGTCCCAGGAGGGGTTCTGGTGGAAACACCATATATTTT
CASSPRRGSGGNTIYF
>TRBJ2-3|-|TRBV20-1|TRBD2
TGCAGTGCCCCCCTGAGACTAGCGGATAGCACAGATACGCAGTATTTT
CSAPLRLADSTDTQYF
>TRBJ1-2|-|TRBV27|-
TGTGCCAGCAGTTCTTCTGCAGGCTACTCTAACTATGGCTACACCTTC
CASSSSAGYSNYGYTF
>TRBJ1-1|many|TRBV7-9|-
TGTGCCAGCAGCTTGCCCGGACAGCCGGAAGCTTTCTTT
CASSLPGQPEAFF
>TRBJ2-5|-|TRBV9|TRBD2
TGTGCCAGCAGCGACGGGACTAGCGTATTGTGGGAGACCCAGTACTTC
CASSDGTSVLWETQYF
>TRBJ1-1|-|TRBV20-1|TRBD1
TGCAGTGCTAGAACAAACAGGGGGAACACTGAAGCTTTCTTT
CSARTNRGNTEAFF
>TRBJ1-2|many|TRBV27|TRBD1
TGTGCCAGCAGTCCCCTCGACAGGGGAGGAGGGTATGGCTACACCTTC
CASSPLDRGGGYGYTF
>TRBJ2-7|-|TRBV9|-
TGTGCCAGCAGCGTAGCTGGGTCTTCCTCTCCGGACGAGCAGTACTTC
CASSVAGSSSPDEQYF
>TRBJ2-7|many|TRBV28|TRBD1
TGTGCCAGCAGTTTAAGGGCTTGGGACAGGGGGGAGCAGTACTTC
CASSLRAWDRGEQYF
>TRBJ1-5|-|TRBV6-1|-
TGTGCCAGCAGTTATTCAGGTCCCAATCAGCCCCAGCATTTT
CASSYSGPNQPQHF
>TRBJ1-1|-|TRBV5-1|-
TGCGCCAGCAGCTTGGTTGGGGGGGCAGGAGCTTTCTTT
CASSLVGGAGAFF
>TRBJ1-1|many|TRBV7-2|-
TGTGCCAGCAGCTTAGTGCGGGGGCTGGGCACTGAAGCTTTCTTT
CASSLVRGLGTEAFF
>TRBJ1-5|many|TRBV18|-
TGTGCCAGCTCACCACCGGGCAGGGGTAGCAATCAGCCCCAGCATTTT
CASSPPGRGSNQPQHF
>TRBJ2-3|-|TRBV4-1|-
TGCGCCAGCAGCCAAATCCTGACAGATACGCAGTATTTT
CASSQILTDTQYF
>TRBJ2-1|many|TRBV30|-
TGTGCCTGGAGTCGACAGGGGAGGGCTGTCAATGAGCAGTTCTTC
CAWSRQGRAVNEQFF
>TRBJ2-5|few|TRBV6-1|-
TGTGCCAGCAGTAGGACGGCTCTAGACCAAGAGACCCAGTACTTC
CASSRTALDQETQYF
>TRBJ2-1|many|TRBV29-1|-
TGCAGCCCCGAAAATACTACAGGAGACAATGAGCAGTTCTTC
CSPENTTGDNEQFF
>TRBJ1-5|many|TRBV28|TRBD1
TGTGCCAGCAGTCCAGCAGGGGGCGGGAGACAGCCCCAGCATTTT
CASSPAGGGRQPQHF
>TRBJ2-5|many|TRBV20-1|-
TGCAGTGCTAGAGGCCGACTAGTCCAAGAGACCCAGTACTTC
CSARGRLVQETQYF
>TRBJ2-5|-|TRBV19|-
TGTGCCAGTAGTATGACGGAAGGGGAAGAGACCCAGTACTTC
CASSMTEGEETQYF
>TRBJ1-2|few|TRBV4-3|TRBD1
TGCGCCAGCAGCCGAGACCGGGACAGGGGTAACTACACCTTC
CASSRDRDRGNYTF
>TRBJ2-7|many|TRBV7-2|-
TGTGCCAGCAGCTTAGCCCGAACGAAAACTAGGCACGAGCAGTACTTC
CASSLARTKTRHEQYF
>TRBJ2-7|many|TRBV7-9|TRBD2
TGTGCCAGCAGCTCCAGGACTAGCGGGAGCCTAGGGCAGTACTTC
CASSSRTSGSLGQYF
>TRBJ2-2|-|TRBV3-1|-
TGTGCCAGCAGCCCACAGGGAAGGGGGACCGGGGAGCTGTTTTTT
CASSPQGRGTGELFF
>TRBJ1-6|-|TRBV12-3/TRBV12-4|-
TGTGCCAGCAGTCGACCCAGCTCCCATAATTCACCCCTCCACTTT
CASSRPSSHNSPLHF
>TRBJ2-2|-|TRBV7-8|TRBD1
TGTGCCAGCAGCTTCAGGGGGCGCGGCACCGGGGAGCTGTTTTTT
CASSFRGRGTGELFF
>TRBJ1-2|-|TRBV10-3|-
-
CATSVAGLGTGGYTF
>TRBJ2-1|-|TRBV4-3|-
TGCGCCAGCAGCCAAGATCTTGTCAGGGGCAGCAATGAGCAGTTCTTC
CASSQDLVRGSNEQFF
>TRBJ2-5|many|TRBV13|TRBD1
TGTGCCAGCAGCTCAACAGGGGGTATAGCGGAGACCCAGTACTTC
CASSSTGGIAETQYF
>TRBJ2-6|many|TRBV24-1|-
TGTGCCACCAGTCCCGGGACATGGAATAAAGTGCGCTCTGGGGCCAACGTCCTGACTTTC
CATSPGTWNKVRSGANVLTF
>TRBJ1-1|many|TRBV27|TRBD1
TGTGCCAGCAGTATTACGGCAGGGGGGAACACTGAAGCTTTCTTT
CASSITAGGNTEAFF
>TRBJ2-1|-|TRBV6-1|-
TGTGCCAGCAGTGACTCGGTATATAGTGAGCAGTTCTTC
CASSDSVYSEQFF
>TRBJ2-3|-|TRBV10-3|-
TGTGCCATCTATAAGGGTGGCACAGATACGCAGTATTTT
CAIYKGGTDTQYF
>TRBJ2-1|-|TRBV5-6|-
TGTGCCAGCAGCTTGGGGTCCGGACCCCATGAGCAGTTCTTC
CASSLGSGPHEQFF
>TRBJ2-7|-|TRBV28|TRBD1
TGTGCCAGCAGTCTCCAGGACAGGAGAGCCTACGAGCAGTACTTC
CASSLQDRRAYEQYF
>TRBJ2-1|many|TRBV5-5|-
TGTGCCAGCGATCCGCCTTCCTACAATGAGCAGTTCTTC
CASDPPSYNEQFF
>TRBJ2-7|few|TRBV9|-
TGTGCCAGCAGCCCCCAGCCCTTCTCCTACGAGCAGTACTTC
CASSPQPFSYEQYF
>TRBJ2-1|many|TRBV12-3/TRBV12-4|TRBD1
TGTGCCAGTAGTTTTGAGGGGGCCCCAGGAGGCAATGAGCAGTTCTTC
CASSFEGAPGGNEQFF
>TRBJ2-7|many|TRBV12-3/TRBV12-4|-
TGTGCCAGCAGTTCCCCGGGCCTCTACGAGCAGTACTTC
CASSSPGLYEQYF
>TRBJ1-2|few|TRBV29-1|-
TGCAGCGTTGATTGGGGGGGCGCGAACTATGGCTACACCTTC
CSVDWGGANYGYTF
>TRBJ2-2|many|TRBV2|TRBD2
TGTGCCAGCAGTGGACTAGCGGGAGGAACCGGGGAGCTGTTTTTT
CASSGLAGGTGELFF
>TRBJ1-2|few|TRBV20-1|-
TGCAGTGCTAGAGATATTTTCAACCTTAACTATGGCTACACCTTC
CSARDIFNLNYGYTF
>TRBJ1-1|many|TRBV6-1|-
TGTGCCAACCGCCAGATATTGCACACTGAAGCTTTCTTT
CANRQILHTEAFF
>TRBJ1-1|many|TRBV28|-
TGTGCCAGCAGAATTATGAACACTGAAGCTTTCTTT
CASRIMNTEAFF
>TRBJ1-1|many|TRBV12-3/TRBV12-4|-
TGTGCCAGCAGTGGCGACACTGACACTGAAGCTTTCTTT
CASSGDTDTEAFF
>TRBJ2-7|few|TRBV6-1|TRBD2
TGTGCCAGCAGTTATCAGACTAGCGGCTCCTACGAGCAGTACTTC
CASSYQTSGSYEQYF
>TRBJ1-2|few|TRBV6-6|-
TGTGCCAGCAGTTACCGGGGTTTCGGTGGCTACACCTTC
CASSYRGFGGYTF
>TRBJ2-3|many|TRBV20-1|TRBD2
TGCAGTGCTAAAACTAGCGGGGGGAACACAGATACGCAGTATTTT
CSAKTSGGNTDTQYF